This is a list of T cell receptor beta chains from one sample in a study of human T cells and chemical hapten exposure. TCRdb re-called the RACE reads with MiXCR, one entry per CDR3 protein. The repertoire holds 250,000 to 300,000 distinct CDR3 sequences, roughly 8% seen once, with 1.2% in the top ten. Sequences were derived from whole blood, sampled in connection with sensitization to the hapten diphenylcyclopropenone (DPC). The receptor source for this set is a man younger than 35 with alopecia areata. Some clones in this sample may be carry-over from other donors' samples. CDR3s leave out the opening cysteine and the closing phenylalanine or tryptophan. Fields, in order: clone size, CDR3 length, J gene, V gene, CDR3 protein. Part of the rows lack a size; the others show once, few, many or a class for expanded clones.

abundance: NA
len: 13
j_gene: TRBJ2-5
v_gene: TRBV7-2
CDR3aa: ASSIGEGARETQY

abundance: NA
len: 12
j_gene: TRBJ2-2
v_gene: TRBV6-2/TRBV6-3
CDR3aa: ASRNMGLFGELF

abundance: few
len: 12
j_gene: TRBJ1-1
v_gene: TRBV18
CDR3aa: ASSLGVKNTEAF

abundance: NA
len: 13
j_gene: TRBJ2-1
v_gene: TRBV10-1
CDR3aa: ASSPDSSSYNEQF

abundance: few
len: 13
j_gene: TRBJ1-1
v_gene: TRBV7-6
CDR3aa: ASSTWETGGTEAF

abundance: many
len: 13
j_gene: TRBJ1-1
v_gene: TRBV12-3/TRBV12-4
CDR3aa: ASSFPSRPKTEAF

abundance: NA
len: 11
j_gene: TRBJ2-5
v_gene: TRBV25-1
CDR3aa: ASSGTAEETQY

abundance: few
len: 12
j_gene: TRBJ1-3
v_gene: TRBV12-3/TRBV12-4
CDR3aa: ASSGGARGNTIY

abundance: NA
len: 13
j_gene: TRBJ2-3
v_gene: TRBV20-1
CDR3aa: SAGSPGDSTDTQY

abundance: many
len: 15
j_gene: TRBJ2-1
v_gene: TRBV7-8
CDR3aa: ASSLEAGTNSYNEQF

abundance: NA
len: 12
j_gene: TRBJ2-3
v_gene: TRBV6-5
CDR3aa: ASSYRALTDTQY

abundance: NA
len: 19
j_gene: TRBJ1-5
v_gene: TRBV7-9
CDR3aa: ASSLTSRDSLTRGSNQPQH

abundance: few
len: 15
j_gene: TRBJ2-2
v_gene: TRBV4-3
CDR3aa: ASSQGIGLPNTGELF

abundance: NA
len: 13
j_gene: TRBJ1-1
v_gene: TRBV5-1
CDR3aa: ASSRYEQGNTEAF

abundance: NA
len: 11
j_gene: TRBJ1-1
v_gene: TRBV20-1
CDR3aa: SASHSLVNEAF

abundance: few
len: 11
j_gene: TRBJ2-1
v_gene: TRBV12-3/TRBV12-4
CDR3aa: ASSLDRNNEQF